This T cell receptor beta chain was sequenced during a study of blood T cell repertoires in COVID-19. The wider study: COVID-19 samples collected from the United States, Italy and Spain covered acute and convalescent phases. PBMCs, B-cell-depleted T cells, or T cells provided the cDNA or gDNA that made up the material.

The assay was immunoSEQ multiplex PCR, and TCRdb's table has in-frame clones only and misses some. The table lists 100,000 to 150,000 clones, about 80% of them singletons. Germline V CDR1 and CDR2: SNHLY, FYNNEI. The CDR3 length is 14 residues. The V end was cut by 5 bases, the J end by 10 bases, with 15 bases between. The clonotype comes from a woman between 50 and 59 years old with acute or convalescent COVID-19. Sequencing input: peripheral blood. The chain recombines TRBV2 with TRBJ1-6, with D possibly TRBD1 on 6 matching bases. CDR3 sequence reads: CASSLQGQGSPLHF. The CDR3 DNA sequence: TGTGCCAGCAGTCTGCAGGGGCAAGGATCACCCCTCCACTTT.